This TCR beta chain emerged from a study of T cells in Graves' hyperthyroidism and ophthalmopathy. Trimming at V came to 6 bases and at J to 4 bases, leaving 7 bases not matched to a gene. Germline CDR1 ENHRY, CDR2 SYGVKD. The CDR3 runs 15 residues. Researchers took RNA transcripts and amplified the TCR beta CDR3 regions from them. TCR CDR3 regions were first amplified by RT-PCR with HTBI primers. TCRdb re-analysed the multiplex PCR reads in MiXCR, keeping a single row per CDR3 protein. The sample contains 250,000 to 300,000 distinct CDR3 sequences, more than 12% of which appear only once. This clonotype was sampled from a woman between 35 and 50 years old with Graves' hyperthyroidism that later progressed to Graves' ophthalmopathy. The sample consisted of blood. This chain links TRBV10-3 with TRBJ1-4, with TRBD1 matching over 8 bases. Written as DNA, the CDR3 is TGTGCCATCAGCCGAGGACAGGGCGATAATGAAAAACTGTTTTTT. Protein: CAISRGQGDNEKLFF.